This TCR beta chain was documented in a study of blood T cell repertoires in COVID-19. As for the study in general: Specimens from acute and convalescent COVID-19 originated in the United States, Italy and Spain. PBMCs, B-cell-depleted T cells, or T cells were the source of the cDNA or gDNA that made up the material.

Enrollment of patients from Seattle took place during active infection, with longitudinal follow-up. In the original analysis: Cell counts per sample came from amplifying reference gene primers. Assay used: immunoSEQ multiplex PCR; TCRdb lists only in-frame clones, some missing. The V and J calls and the clone size are those of that table, but D and trimming were determined from the DNA. In the table there are fewer than 300,000 clones, more than 75% of which are singletons. The CDR3 extends over 17 amino acids. Trimming removed 0 bases at V and 8 bases at J, with 22 bases between. Germline loops: CDR1 LGHDT, CDR2 YNNKEL (reference sequence).

V and J are TRBV3-1 (or the pseudogene TRBV3-2) and TRBJ1-2; no clear D. The sequence was collected from a man between 50 and 59 years old with COVID-19, enrolled during active disease. The sample comprised peripheral blood. CDR3 amino acids: CASSQDSFRRPYGGYTF. The CDR3 region has the DNA TGTGCCAGCAGCCAAGATTCGTTTAGGAGACCCTATGGAGGCTACACCTTC.